These T cell receptor beta chains were read from a single sample in a study of response to subunit inactivated influenza vaccine. From the RT-PCR reads, TCRdb called clonotypes with MiXCR, one entry per CDR3 protein. The data contain around 850,000 distinct CDR3 sequences, approximately 18% of them singletons. This sample comprised PBMCs from blood, obtained 5 to 6 days after vaccination. Receptor source: a man aged 50 to 59 who received an inactivated influenza vaccine. The CDR3 runs from the conserved cysteine through the conserved F or W. The D gene is left open where the match is weak. Some rows have no size entry. The others give once, few or many, or a class for an expanded clone.

J gene	D gene	V gene	clone size	CDR3 DNA	CDR3 protein
TRBJ2-7	TRBD2	TRBV4-3	few	TGCGCCAGCAGCCAAGGTGGGAGGGACTACGAGCAGTACTTC	CASSQGGRDYEQYF
TRBJ2-3	.	TRBV20-1	few	TGCAGTGCTAGATCCACCCGCACAGATACGCAGTATTTT	CSARSTRTDTQYF
TRBJ2-7	.	TRBV14	few	TGTGCCAGCAGCCAGTTCGGCGGGCAGTACTTC	CASSQFGGQYF
TRBJ2-1	.	TRBV5-1	.	TGCGCCACCACCTCCGGGTCGAGACGGGATGAGCAGTTCTTC	CATTSGSRRDEQFF
TRBJ1-1	.	TRBV4-1	.	TGCGCCAGCAGCCAAGGTTTGCCGGCCCAGGAGGGAAGAGCTTTCTTT	CASSQGLPAQEGRAFF
TRBJ2-1	.	TRBV4-3	.	TGCGCCAGCAGCCAAGATCTCCGAGGGAACAATGAGCAGTTCTTC	CASSQDLRGNNEQFF
TRBJ2-7	.	TRBV20-1	.	TGCAGTGCTAGGGACAGAGACTACGAGCAGTACTTC	CSARDRDYEQYF
TRBJ2-7	.	TRBV27	many	TGTGCCAGCTTACCGGATCCGAGGCTAGGGGTGCACGAGCAGTACTTC	CASLPDPRLGVHEQYF
TRBJ2-6	TRBD2	TRBV29-1	few	TGCAGCGTAGATAGCGGACTAGCGGACCCCTCTGGGGCCAACGTCCTGACTTTC	CSVDSGLADPSGANVLTF
TRBJ2-1	TRBD2	TRBV3-1	few	TGTGCCAGCGGCGGGAGGGCCGGAGATGAGCAGTTCTTC	CASGGRAGDEQFF
TRBJ2-1	.	TRBV5-1	few	TGCGCCAGCAGCTCAAACGTACAGGGTAAGAATGAGCAGTTCTTC	CASSSNVQGKNEQFF
TRBJ1-5	TRBD1	TRBV28	few	TGTGCCAGCAGTCCCCCCAGGACAGGGGGGACCAATCAGCCCCAGCATTTT	CASSPPRTGGTNQPQHF
TRBJ2-2	.	TRBV6-1	.	TGTGCCAGCAGCCGGGGCAGGAAGCCCACCGGGGAGCTGTTTTTT	CASSRGRKPTGELFF
TRBJ1-4	TRBD1	TRBV7-2	few	TGTGCCAGCAGTCCCGGGACAGGTCTTGAAAAACTGTTTTTT	CASSPGTGLEKLFF
TRBJ2-3	TRBD2	TRBV3-1	.	TGTGCCATCAGTTTCCCCCGACTAGCGGCCAACGAGGATACGCAGTATTTT	CAISFPRLAANEDTQYF
TRBJ2-5	.	TRBV12-3/TRBV12-4	once	TGTGCCAGCAGTATGGACTGGCGGGGGCGAGAGACCCAGTACTTC	CASSMDWRGRETQYF
TRBJ2-3	TRBD2	TRBV28	many	TGTGCCAGCAGTTCCCTGACTAGCGCCACAGATACGCAGTATTTT	CASSSLTSATDTQYF
TRBJ2-5	TRBD2	TRBV20-1	.	TGCAGTGCTAGAGATGGGGTAGCGGGAGGGAAAGCTTACTTC	CSARDGVAGGKAYF
TRBJ2-1	TRBD2	TRBV12-3/TRBV12-4	few	TGTGCCAGCAGTGAGCGGGGGGGCTTAAGTGAGCAGTTCTTC	CASSERGGLSEQFF
TRBJ2-3	.	TRBV28	few	TGTGCCAGCAGTCCCCCCGGAGGGGGCGCGACAGATACGCAGTATTTT	CASSPPGGGATDTQYF
TRBJ1-1	TRBD1	TRBV11-2	few	TGTGCCAGCAGCATTACCCGGGACAGGAACACTGAAGCTTTCTTT	CASSITRDRNTEAFF
TRBJ2-3	TRBD2	TRBV7-6	.	TGTGCCAGCAGCTTGAGGTTAGCGGGGCCTACTAGCACAGATACGCAGTATTTT	CASSLRLAGPTSTDTQYF
TRBJ2-7	TRBD1	TRBV28	.	TGTGCCAGCAGTTTGCCCGGGACAGGGAGATACTACGAGCAGTACTTC	CASSLPGTGRYYEQYF
TRBJ2-1	TRBD2	TRBV10-2	few	TGCGCCAGCAGCCATAGCGGGGGGGCCCTTGAGCAGTTCTTC	CASSHSGGALEQFF
TRBJ2-3	TRBD1	TRBV7-9	.	TGTGCCAGCAGCGCCTTTGCGACAGGGAGATCCACAGATACGCAGTATTTT	CASSAFATGRSTDTQYF
TRBJ2-7	.	TRBV12-3/TRBV12-4	.	TGTGCCAGCAGTTTTCCCTGGGCTATGGGTTCCTACGAGCAGTACTTC	CASSFPWAMGSYEQYF
TRBJ1-1	TRBD1	TRBV10-2	many	TGCGCCAGCAGTGAGTCGGAAACAGGGGGCACTGAAGCTTTCTTT	CASSESETGGTEAFF
TRBJ2-3	.	TRBV4-1	few	TGCGCCAGCAGCCAATCAGGCTTGAGAACAGATACGCAGTATTTT	CASSQSGLRTDTQYF
TRBJ2-1	.	TRBV30	few	TGTGCCTGGAATTGGGGGGGCCCCTACAATGAGCAGTTCTTC	CAWNWGGPYNEQFF
TRBJ2-7	TRBD1	TRBV6-2/TRBV6-3	many	TGTGCCAGCAGTTCCGCTTACCCCTCCAACAGGGGTTTTGGCTACGAGCAGTACTTC	CASSSAYPSNRGFGYEQYF
TRBJ2-7	TRBD1	TRBV20-1	.	TGCAGTGCTAGAGGTTCTCCGTCGGTCGGGGACAGTGCTTACGAGCAGTACTTC	CSARGSPSVGDSAYEQYF